A single TCR beta chain is shown here with its context. The data stem from a study of PD-1 blockade in classical Hodgkin lymphoma. Germline CDR1 reads MNHEY; CDR2 reads SVGAGI. This CDR3 has 11 residues. Trimming took off 3 bases at V and 7 bases at J, with 7 bases between the two ends. Generated by immunoSEQ multiplex PCR, the TCRdb table keeps only in-frame clones and is missing some. The table records approximately 22,000 clones, over 60% of them present only once. Time point here: cycle 4 day 1 (C4D1), after around six weeks of nivolumab. After autologous stem cell transplantation all patients relapsed, and prior brentuximab vedotin exposure differed between cohorts.

V gene TRBV6-5 combines with J gene TRBJ2-7; the D is unclear. The TCR comes from a human donor with classical Hodgkin lymphoma. The input for sequencing was peripheral blood mononuclear cells (PBMCs), taken before the fourth cycle of nivolumab. The CDR3 DNA reads as TGTGCCAGCAGTTATCTGGGAGAGCAGTACTTC. Its protein is CASSYLGEQYF.